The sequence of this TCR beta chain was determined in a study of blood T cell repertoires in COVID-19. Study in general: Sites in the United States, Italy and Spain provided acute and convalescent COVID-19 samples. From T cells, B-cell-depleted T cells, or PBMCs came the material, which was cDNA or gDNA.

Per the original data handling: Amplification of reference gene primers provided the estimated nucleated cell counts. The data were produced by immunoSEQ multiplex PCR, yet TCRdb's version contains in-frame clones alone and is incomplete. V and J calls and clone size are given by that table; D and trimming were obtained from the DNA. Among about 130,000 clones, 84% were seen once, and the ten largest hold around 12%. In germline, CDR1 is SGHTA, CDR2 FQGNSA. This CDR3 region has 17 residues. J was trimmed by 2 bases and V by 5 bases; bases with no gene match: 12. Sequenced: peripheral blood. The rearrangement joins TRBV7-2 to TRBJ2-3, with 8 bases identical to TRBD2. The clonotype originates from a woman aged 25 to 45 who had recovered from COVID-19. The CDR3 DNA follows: TGTGCCAGCAGCCCACGGTTAGCGGGACCCTACACAGATACGCAGTATTTT. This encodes CASSPRLAGPYTDTQYF.